This TCR beta chain appears in the sequencing data of a study of T cells in Graves' hyperthyroidism and ophthalmopathy. Across the whole study: Before any treatment, at initial diagnosis, peripheral blood was collected.

The investigators amplified TCR beta CDR3 regions from RNA transcripts. The primer set for the first-round RT-PCR of the TCR CDR3 was HTBI. TCRdb passed the multiplex PCR reads through MiXCR, listing each CDR3 protein once. The table lists approximately 610,000 distinct CDR3 sequences, approximately 15% of them singletons. From germline, CDR1 is ENHRY and CDR2 SYGVKD. The ends were cut back, 4 bases at V and 10 bases at J, with 11 bases in the middle. The CDR3 spans 13 residues. The chain recombines TRBV10-3 with TRBJ1-6; D is uncertain. Sample: blood. This TCR was sampled from a woman between 18 and 30 years old with Graves' hyperthyroidism. The CDR3 sequence: CAISGQADSPLHF. The CDR3 DNA follows: TGTGCCATCAGTGGCCAGGCAGACTCACCCCTCCACTTT.